The entry below describes one TCR beta chain. Its antigen is not identified. V was trimmed by 6 bases and J by 0 bases, leaving 14 bases between them. The CDR3 consists of 15 residues. Germline CDR1 SGHRS, CDR2 YFSETQ. This sample stems from a study of post-analysis software for immune sequencing data. Turning to the study itself: Patients had relapsing-remitting, secondary progressive or progressive-relapsing multiple sclerosis; some lacked subtype.

Study-wide results and caveats: Normalized Chao1 diversity was significantly lower in multiple sclerosis patients than in controls. About 5 TRBV segments occurring more often in patients than controls included TRBV5-6, TRBV5-1 and TRBV20-1. Under F measure analysis, samples from one preparation batch co-clustered strongly.

Unique molecular identifiers were built into the TCR beta cDNA libraries. About 500,000 cDNA molecules came from roughly 0.93 to 9.6 million T cells. TCRdb called the PCR reads again in MiXCR, with one record for every CDR3 protein. The data show roughly 180,000 distinct CDR3 sequences, 30% seen once. The chain joins TRBV5-1 to TRBJ2-3; no reliable D call. The receptor was isolated from a girl aged 5 to 17 with multiple sclerosis. Sequencing used blood. CDR3 sequence: CASMTNPGSTDTQYF. DNA of the CDR3: TGCGCCAGCATGACGAACCCGGGCAGCACAGATACGCAGTATTTT.